The table lists the clone carrying this TCR beta chain with a count of one. In the source study's methods: Amplified reference gene primers provided the basis for estimating nucleated cell counts. Profiled with immunoSEQ multiplex PCR; TCRdb holds only in-frame clones, not every one. V, J and clone size are taken as reported in that table, and D and trimming were inferred from the DNA itself. The sample includes 140,000 to 150,000 clones, around 73% seen only once; the top ten take roughly 5.6%. The data derive from a study of blood T cell repertoires in COVID-19. Study-level background: Researchers got acute and convalescent COVID-19 samples from the United States, Italy and Spain.

This CDR3 has 13 amino acids. Germline CDR1 and CDR2: SNHLY and FYNNEI. In Cohort 3, a recovered donor had either two negative PCRs, clearance, or symptom resolution. Sequencing was carried out using PBMCs or T cells enriched from blood (not recorded which). The clonotype was recovered from a woman aged 45-60 years who had recovered from COVID-19. V usage is TRBV2 and J usage is TRBJ1-1; the D gene is possibly TRBD1 (6 bases). The CDR3 DNA follows: TGTGCTGCAGAAAAGGACAGGAACACTGAAGCTTTCTTT. Translating gives CAAEKDRNTEAFF.